The clone carrying this TCR beta chain is deemed medium-sized by its frequency. Its antigen is as yet unknown. The CDR3 consists of 13 residues. CDR1 is MGHRA, CDR2 YSYEKL, per germline. Sequenced patients had Stevens-Johnson syndrome or toxic epidermal necrolysis caused by carbamazepine. Peripheral blood was from CBZ-SJS/TEN patients: about five Han Chinese, six European. The data were taken from a study of T cells in severe cutaneous drug reactions. The iRepertoire multiplex PCR system with TCR subtype-specific primers built both bulk and single-cell libraries. Primers for V, D and J regions amplified bulk TCR beta libraries. No DNA is given; TCRdb re-called the multiplex PCR reads and lists each CDR3 protein once. This sample's table has 1,500 to 2,000 distinct CDR3 sequences. General study results and limits: One public TCRbeta CDR3 appeared in all seven blister samples, averaging 13.57%. Blister cells averaged approximately 33% and PBMC about 5% TRBV12-4 in carbamazepine-induced Stevens-Johnson syndrome or toxic epidermal necrolysis patients.

J is TRBJ2-1 and V is TRBV4-1. The TCR sequence derives from a human donor with Stevens-Johnson syndrome, a severe cutaneous drug reaction. The source material was PBMCs. CDR3 in amino acids: CASSQGANNEQFF.